The 16 T cell receptor beta chains below were found in one sample sequenced in a study of blood T cells in healthy people across ages. A J-beta primer mix and a sample-barcoded 5' primer were used in a second PCR of roughly 7 to 12 cycles. TCRdb passed the 5' RACE reads through MiXCR, listing each CDR3 protein once. The table includes 1.5 million to 2 million distinct CDR3 sequences, approximately 30% detected once. The sequenced sample was blood. These receptors were taken from a woman aged 30 to 39 in good health.

The J gene is TRBJ2-7, the V gene TRBV7-2; D is unclear. V shed 1 base and J shed 1 base, with 11 bases lying between them. CDR3 length: 15 residues. Germline CDR1 and CDR2: SGHTA and FQGNSA. CDR3 region: CASSLEYGRSYEQYF. The CDR3 coding sequence is TGTGCCAGCAGCTTAGAGTACGGCAGATCCTACGAGCAGTACTTC.

This clonotype was seen a few times. In nucleotides, the CDR3 is TGCGCCAGCAGCTTCCGGAACACAGATACGCAGTATTTT. It specifies CASSFRNTDTQYF. This sequence joins TRBV5-1 and TRBJ2-3; D remains unclear. The germline gives CDR1 SGHRS, CDR2 YFSETQ. There are 13 residues in the CDR3. Trimming shortened V by 2 bases and J by 2 bases, and 6 bases separated the two germline ends. Supplemented by reference TRBV5-1 and TRBJ2-3, the full variable domain reads KAGVTQTPRYLIKTRGQQVTLSCSPISGHRSVSWYQQTPGQGLQFLFEYFSETQRNKGNFPGRFSGRQFSNSRSEMNVSTLELGDSALYLCASSFRNTDTQYFGPGTRLTVL.

The chain is built from TRBV4-3 and TRBJ1-1; D is perhaps TRBD1 (5 bases). V was pared by 0 bases and J by 0 bases, with 11 bases between. The CDR3 spans 16 residues. CDR1 is LGHNA, CDR2 YSLEER, per germline. The CDR3 sequence: CASSQEWSGLNTEAFF. CDR3 coding DNA: TGCGCCAGCAGCCAAGAATGGTCGGGACTGAACACTGAAGCTTTCTTT.

The rearrangement links TRBV3-1 to TRBJ2-4, with D unresolved. The end of the DNA aligns better with TRBJ2-7, so the J call may be wrong. This CDR3 has 13 residues. Per the germline V gene, CDR1 is LGHDT and CDR2 is YNNKEL (reference sequence). CDR3 residues: CASSQELMDEQYF. As DNA, the CDR3 is TGTGCCAGCAGCCAAGAGTTGATGGACGAGCAGTACTTC.

The chain uses TRBV29-1 and TRBJ1-5; D gene ambiguous. CDR1 and CDR2 (germline): SQVTM, ANQGSEA. V was pared by 8 bases and J by 0 bases, with 11 bases between. The CDR3 spans 13 residues. The CDR3: CSNPSGSNQPQHF. CDR3 sequence (DNA): TGCAGCAATCCTAGCGGTAGCAATCAGCCCCAGCATTTT.

The V and J genes are TRBV12-5 and TRBJ2-2, with 8 bases aligning to TRBD1. Germline V CDR1 and CDR2: LGHNT, FRNRAP. This CDR3 comprises 14 residues. The ends lost 7 bases at V and 3 bases at J; junction bases unmatched: 4. This chain's CDR3 is CASDLGQDTGELFF. CDR3 nucleotides: TGTGCTAGTGATCTGGGACAGGACACCGGGGAGCTGTTTTTT.

This clonotype was seen at least ten times. The CDR3 loop reads CSARDRWGGTYEQYF. The CDR3, as DNA: TGCAGTGCTAGAGATCGGTGGGGGGGGACCTACGAGCAGTACTTC. The gene calls are TRBV20-1 and TRBJ2-7; the match to TRBD2 covers 7 bases. There are 15 residues in the CDR3. V lost 0 bases to trimming and J lost 2 bases; unmatched junction nucleotides: 7. The germline CDR1 and CDR2 sequences are DFQATT and SNEGSKA (reference sequence).

This clonotype was observed many times. V gene TRBV27 combines with J gene TRBJ2-3; maybe TRBD2 (6 bases). The CDR3 length is 15 residues. The germline V gene has CDR1 MNHEY and CDR2 SMNVEV (reference sequence). Between the trimmed V and J ends, which lost 4 bases and 5 bases, there was a span of 16 bases. CDR3 DNA sequence: TGTGCCAGCAGTTACCCCAATGGGGGAGGAGATACGCAGTATTTT. Translating it yields CASSYPNGGGDTQYF.

V and J are TRBV24-1 and TRBJ2-3; 7 bases line up with TRBD2. The CDR3 consists of 15 residues. Germline lookup yields CDR1 KGHDR and CDR2 SFDVKD. The V gene end was trimmed by 4 bases and the J gene end by 0 bases; junction bases not matched to a gene: 3. The DNA for the CDR3 is TGTGCCACCAGTGAAAGAGCGGGGAGCACAGATACGCAGTATTTT. Encoded protein: CATSERAGSTDTQYF.

The chain couples TRBV12-3 or TRBV12-4 to TRBJ1-6; TRBD1 is a possible D gene (5 bases). Between the trimmed V and J ends, which lost 4 bases and 4 bases, there was a span of 8 bases. The CDR3 contains 14 residues. The CDR3 coding sequence is TGTGCCAGCAGTTCACAGGAGTATAATTCACCCCTCCACTTT. Translating it yields CASSSQEYNSPLHF.

This clonotype was recorded many times. V is TRBV11-2 and J is TRBJ2-5; D may match TRBD1 or TRBD2 (5 bases each). V shed 5 bases and J shed 5 bases, with 18 bases lying between them. The CDR3 spans 15 residues. Germline CDR1 SGHAT, CDR2 FQNNGV. The DNA of the CDR3 is TGTGCCAGCAGCCGGGACGGCTGGATAAAGGAGACCCAGTACTTC. Its translation is CASSRDGWIKETQYF.

This clonotype was found a few times. The genes are TRBV7-2 and TRBJ2-5; TRBD2 matches at 11 bases. The DNA end lines up better with TRBJ2-7; the J call may be wrong. The CDR3 is 15 amino acids. Germline lookup yields CDR1 SGHTA and CDR2 FQGNSA. The CDR3 protein is CASSSTGTSGCEQYF. The DNA of the CDR3 is TGTGCCAGCAGCTCCACCGGGACTAGCGGCTGCGAGCAGTACTTC.

The V and J genes are TRBV5-1 and TRBJ2-1; TRBD2 matches at 7 bases. The CDR3 extends over 15 amino acids. Germline trimming cut 4 bases from V and 7 bases from J; bases unmatched to any gene: 11. The germline CDR1 and CDR2 sequences are SGHRS and YFSETQ. DNA for the CDR3: TGCGCCAGCAGCGCGACCGTGACTAGCCAAAATGAGCAGTTCTTC. Residues: CASSATVTSQNEQFF.

This clonotype was observed a handful of times. The chain employs TRBV30 and TRBJ1-6; 11 bases are a match to TRBD1. The V and J ends lost 0 bases and 8 bases, in that order; junction bases with no gene match: 6. CDR3 size: 16 residues. Germline V gene lookup returns CDR1 GTSNPN and CDR2 SVGIG (reference sequence). The CDR3 protein is CAWSVRGQGAYSPLHF. The DNA of the CDR3 is TGTGCCTGGAGTGTACGAGGACAGGGGGCGTATTCACCCCTCCACTTT.

This clonotype was seen a few times. The chain uses TRBV10-3 and TRBJ2-2; D may be TRBD1 or TRBD2 (5 bases each). Per the germline V gene, CDR1 is ENHRY and CDR2 is SYGVKD. The V and J ends lost 11 bases and 7 bases respectively, with 17 bases between them. The CDR3 is made up of 13 amino acids. CDR3 sequence reads: CAVQGEPDGELFF. For the CDR3, the DNA is TGTGCCGTTCAGGGAGAACCGGACGGGGAGCTGTTTTTT.

The V gene is TRBV19, the J gene TRBJ1-5; the D gene is possibly TRBD1 (6 bases). Germline CDR1 LNHDA, CDR2 SQIVND (reference sequence). This CDR3 spans 15 amino acids. V lost 5 bases, J lost 3 bases, and 14 bases lay in between. The CDR3 loop is CASSATGLYNQPQHF. Here the CDR3 DNA reads TGTGCCAGTAGTGCCACAGGGTTATACAATCAGCCCCAGCATTTT.